Each of the 32 T cell receptor beta chains below was sequenced from the same sample in a study of regulatory T cells in long-lasting Graves disease. Building the TCR beta libraries relied on iRepertoire HTBI primers, and CDR3 regions underwent Arm-PCR. Each CDR3 protein gets one entry after TCRdb re-called the multiplex PCR reads with MiXCR. The sample includes about 530,000 distinct CDR3 sequences, 15% to 20% of them seen just once. This sample's time point: newly diagnosed GD, antithyroid drugs for less than 3 months. RNA from PBMCs was the source of the TCR library. This sample also belongs to another study, concerning T cells in Graves' hyperthyroidism and ophthalmopathy.

The sequenced sample was peripheral blood mononuclear cells (PBMCs), obtained at new diagnosis, from a patient treated with antithyroid drugs. The source of these receptors is a woman aged 40 to 65 with Graves disease.

The rearrangement joins TRBV30 to TRBJ2-3; D possibly uses TRBD1 or TRBD2 (5 bases each). Germline lookup yields CDR1 GTSNPN and CDR2 SVGIG (reference sequence). The CDR3 contains 14 residues. DNA of the CDR3: TGTGTCGCCGGGACCGGAGGTAGCACAGATACGCAGTATTTT. Its protein product is CVAGTGGSTDTQYF.

At least ten counts were recorded for this clonotype. The genes are TRBV14 and TRBJ2-3; unclear D gene. Between the trimmed V and J ends, which lost 4 bases and 6 bases, there was a span of 11 bases. Germline V gene data show CDR1 as SGHDN and CDR2 as FVKESK. The CDR3 runs to 13 residues. In DNA, the CDR3 is TGTGCCAGCAGCCGAGAAACAGCGGATACGCAGTATTTT. It yields the protein CASSRETADTQYF.

This clonotype was seen many times. The rearrangement uses TRBV11-2 and TRBJ2-1; 11 nucleotides line up with TRBD2. The V and J ends lost 5 bases and 4 bases, in that order; junction bases with no gene match: 4. Germline loops: CDR1 SGHAT, CDR2 FQNNGV. The CDR3 covers 15 residues. CDR3 in amino acids: CASSPRLAGYNEQFF. For the CDR3, the DNA is TGTGCCAGCAGCCCCAGACTAGCGGGGTACAATGAGCAGTTCTTC.

This clonotype was found many times. One end of the junction does not line up with germline, which may come from a read error. This rearrangement joins TRBV12-3 or TRBV12-4 to TRBJ2-3; the D is unclear. The CDR3 loop spans 12 amino acids. As DNA, the CDR3 is TGTGCCAGCAGCTTAGAAGGGGATACGCAGTATTTT. Encoded protein: CASSLEGDTQYF.

This chain uses TRBV2 with TRBJ1-2, with TRBD1 matching 8 bases. Germline V CDR1 and CDR2: SNHLY, FYNNEI. The CDR3 totals 15 residues. J gave up 1 base and V 5 bases, and 6 bases lay outside the gene matches. CDR3 nucleotide sequence: TGTGCCAGCAGTACGGACAGGGACGATAACTATGGCTACACCTTC. Protein product: CASSTDRDDNYGYTF.

The sample holds a few counts of this clonotype. The CDR3 is CASSVVLGYEQFF. CDR3 sequence (DNA): TGTGCCAGCAGCGTAGTATTAGGTTATGAGCAGTTCTTC. The genes are TRBV9 and TRBJ2-1, with D hard to call. The V gene's germline CDR1 is SGDLS and CDR2 YYNGEE. The CDR3 is made up of 13 amino acids. Trimming took 0 bases from V and 8 from J, leaving 9 bases between them.

This clonotype came up a few times. The chain combines TRBV19 with TRBJ1-6, with TRBD1 matching 8 bases. The CDR3 has 14 residues. With 8 bases clipped from V and 5 bases from J, the junction kept 5 bases outside the gene matches. CDR1 LNHDA and CDR2 SQIVND come from the germline V gene (reference sequence). The CDR3 here is CASVDRADNSPLHF. The CDR3 DNA reads as TGTGCCAGTGTGGACAGGGCAGATAATTCACCCCTCCACTTT.

This clonotype was counted only a few times. A much bigger clone sits one base away, suggesting this may be a read error. The V call is TRBV12-3 or TRBV12-4, the J call TRBJ2-3; D not certain. The CDR3 covers 14 residues. CDR3 amino acids: CGSSLRQITDTQYF. CDR3 nucleotide sequence: TGTGGCAGCAGTTTAAGGCAGATCACAGATACGCAGTATTTT.

This sequence joins TRBV7-2 and TRBJ2-1; 8 bases fit TRBD2. The V segment lost 5 bases and the J segment 7 bases; nucleotides outside the gene matches: 10. This CDR3 is 15 amino acids long. Germline CDR1 is SGHTA and CDR2 is FQGNSA. CDR3 loop: CASSPGGARVNEQFF. CDR3 DNA: TGTGCCAGCAGCCCCGGGGGGGCCAGAGTTAATGAGCAGTTCTTC.

This clonotype was recorded a few times. This chain links TRBV7-9 with TRBJ1-6; D might be TRBD1 (5 bases). Per the germline V gene, CDR1 is SEHNR and CDR2 is FQNEAQ (reference sequence). CDR3 length equals 15 residues. V was cut by 1 base and J by 2 bases, with 6 bases left in between. This CDR3 is CASSLGGAYNSPLHF. CDR3 nucleotide sequence: TGTGCCAGCAGCTTAGGAGGGGCCTATAATTCACCCCTCCACTTT.

This clonotype was counted at least ten times. CDR3 nucleotide sequence: TGTGCCAGTAGTATAACCCCAGGGGAAAGCACTGAAGCTTTCTTT. Its translation: CASSITPGESTEAFF. The chain uses TRBV19 and TRBJ1-1, with a weak D call TRBD1 (6 bases). V was pared by 2 bases and J by 4 bases, with 14 bases between. The germline gives CDR1 LNHDA, CDR2 SQIVND (reference sequence). This CDR3 is built from 15 residues.

At least ten counts were recorded for this clonotype. The chain employs TRBV20-1 and TRBJ1-1; possible D gene TRBD1, 5 bases. CDR3 length: 13 residues. Germline V lookup: CDR1 DFQATT, CDR2 SNEGSKA (reference sequence). V was clipped by 1 base and J by 4 bases, with 10 bases between them. As DNA, the CDR3 is TGCAGTGCTAGAGGAGGGGCGGGCACTGAAGCTTTCTTT. Translated, it gives CSARGGAGTEAFF.

This clonotype was counted only a few times. The V gene is TRBV4-1, the J gene TRBJ1-1; weak D call: TRBD1 (5 bases). The length of the CDR3 is 19 residues. The germline V gene has CDR1 MGHRA and CDR2 YSYEKL. Trimming pared 5 bases from V and 0 bases from J, leaving 25 bases between. The CDR3 here is CASSLRMDRDRFLNTEAFF. In DNA form, the CDR3 reads TGCGCCAGCAGCTTAAGGATGGACCGGGACCGTTTCTTGAACACTGAAGCTTTCTTT.

This clonotype turned up a few times. V is TRBV15 and J is TRBJ1-1, with D unresolved. The CDR3 loop spans 16 amino acids. Trimming took 0 bases from V and 1 from J, leaving 12 bases between them. Looked up from germline, CDR1 is LNHNV and CDR2 is YYDKDF (reference sequence). As DNA, the CDR3 is TGTGCCACCAGCAGAGATCAACCGAGGCGGAACACTGAAGCTTTCTTT. This translates into CATSRDQPRRNTEAFF.

Ten or more counts support this clonotype. This chain joins TRBV20-1 and TRBJ1-2, with D perhaps matching TRBD1 (5 bases). Germline lookup yields CDR1 DFQATT and CDR2 SNEGSKA (reference sequence). Trimming left V 1 base short and J 7 bases short, with 13 bases between. This CDR3 has 13 residues. The CDR3 loop reads CSARAQGSAGYTF. The CDR3 DNA sequence: TGCAGTGCTAGAGCTCAGGGTAGCGCTGGCTACACCTTC.

This clonotype was recorded a few times. This rearrangement joins TRBV19 to TRBJ2-7; D unclear. Trimming removed 4 bases at V and 2 bases at J, with 15 bases between. In germline, CDR1 is LNHDA, CDR2 SQIVND (reference sequence). The CDR3 length is 15 residues. CDR3 sequence: CASSTDTESTYEQYF. The CDR3 nucleotides are TGTGCCAGTAGTACTGACACGGAGTCCACCTACGAGCAGTACTTC.

The chain has TRBV6-2 or TRBV6-3 and TRBJ1-2; D is unclear. Germline V gene sequence: CDR1 MNHEY, CDR2 SVGEGT. The V gene lost 5 bases and the J gene lost 5 bases, with 12 bases spanning the gap. The CDR3 spans 13 residues. The DNA for the CDR3 is TGTGCCAGCAGTGAACCGGAGAGGTATGGCTACACCTTC. This gives the protein CASSEPERYGYTF.

The chain employs TRBV19 and TRBJ1-2, with 9 bases lining up with TRBD1. Trimming removed 6 bases from V and 4 bases from J; junction bases left unmatched: 6. From germline, CDR1 is LNHDA and CDR2 SQIVND (reference sequence). The CDR3 loop spans 14 amino acids. The DNA of the CDR3 is TGTGCCAGTAGAACGGACAGGGGTGCCTATGGCTACACCTTC. It yields the protein CASRTDRGAYGYTF.

Worth noting for this clonotype: Here the CDR3 omits its conserved ending phenylalanine or tryptophan, so a read error is the likely source. The rearrangement joins TRBV5-6 to TRBJ2-1; TRBD2 matches at 9 bases. Per the germline V gene, CDR1 is SGHDT and CDR2 is YYEEEE. This CDR3 is built from 16 residues. The trim removed 2 bases at V and 2 bases at J, leaving 5 bases unmatched. CDR3 bases: TGTGCCAGCAGCTTTAAGAGCGGGGGGACCTACAATGAGCAGTTCCTC. It translates to CASSFKSGGTYNEQFL.

With respect to this clonotype: Since a much larger clone is just one base distant, this may be a read error. The CDR3 coding sequence is TGCGCCAGCAGCTTGGCCGATATGGCGGGGGGGCGGAATGAGCAGTACTTC. Protein sequence: CASSLADMAGGRNEQYF. V usage is TRBV5-1 and J usage is TRBJ2-7; 9 bases align to TRBD2. Germline CDR1 is SGHRS and CDR2 is YFSETQ. This CDR3 spans 17 amino acids. Trimming cost V 0 bases and J 7 bases; bases outside gene matches: 14.

This clonotype turned up a few times. The rearrangement joins TRBV12-3 or TRBV12-4 to TRBJ1-2; 8 bases line up with TRBD1. This CDR3 is 17 amino acids long. The junction had 18 bases not matched to a gene; V was cut back by 5 bases and J by 7 bases. CDR3 region: CASSPGTGLTTLFGYTF. CDR3 in DNA: TGTGCCAGCAGTCCGGGGACAGGACTAACAACTCTCTTTGGCTACACCTTC.

The rearrangement joins TRBV18 to TRBJ1-1; D gene uncertain. CDR1 and CDR2 from the germline V gene are KGHSH and LQKENI. The germline V and J ends were trimmed by 1 base and 0 bases, with 9 bases remaining between them. The CDR3 is made up of 15 amino acids. The CDR3 protein is CASSPQADMNTEAFF. The CDR3 DNA reads as TGTGCCAGCTCACCACAGGCAGACATGAACACTGAAGCTTTCTTT.

On this clonotype: Just one base apart from a much larger clone, this may be a read error. J is TRBJ1-2 and V is TRBV12-3 or TRBV12-4; 7 nucleotides agree with TRBD1. The CDR3 sequence is 18 residues long. CDR3 loop: CASSLRGGDRASNYGCTF. For the CDR3, the DNA is TGTGCCAGCAGTTTAAGGGGGGGGGACAGAGCTTCTAACTATGGCTGCACCTTC.

The chain has TRBV29-1 and TRBJ2-7; D tentatively reads TRBD1 or TRBD2 (5 bases each). Germline V gives CDR1 SQVTM, CDR2 ANQGSEA. This CDR3 is built from 12 residues. V gave up 6 bases and J gave up 6 bases, with 15 bases separating them. The CDR3 here is CSVRTSGSEQYF. CDR3 coding DNA: TGCAGCGTCAGGACCTCAGGGAGCGAGCAGTACTTC.

This clonotype was seen only a few times. The rearrangement uses TRBV11-1 and TRBJ2-5, with a tentative D call TRBD1 (5 bases). The CDR3 has 11 residues. Trimming left V 5 bases short and J 13 bases short, with 14 bases between. From germline, CDR1 is SGHAT and CDR2 FQDESV (reference sequence). This CDR3 is CASSRTGIPYF. For the CDR3, the DNA is TGTGCCAGCAGCAGAACAGGAATACCGTACTTC.

This clonotype was detected many times. The rearrangement joins TRBV5-6 to TRBJ2-5; TRBD1 might be the D (5 bases). The CDR3 consists of 14 residues. V lost 0 bases to trimming and J lost 1 base, with 7 bases between them. Germline V CDR1 and CDR2: SGHDT, YYEEEE. As DNA, the CDR3 is TGTGCCAGCAGCTTGGGGACATTCCAAGAGACCCAGTACTTC. Amino acid sequence: CASSLGTFQETQYF. Filled out from reference TRBV5-6 and TRBJ2-5, the complete variable domain reads DAGVTQSPTHLIKTRGQQVTLRCSPKSGHDTVSWYQQALGQGPQFIFQYYEEEERQRGNFPDRFSGHQFPNYSSELNVNALLLGDSALYLCASSLGTFQETQYFGPGTRLLVL.

At least ten counts were recorded for this clonotype. The chain carries TRBV6-2 or TRBV6-3 and TRBJ2-1; TRBD2 matches at 7 bases. The CDR3 runs 17 residues. The J segment lost 3 bases and the V segment lost 1 base, leaving 9 bases of the junction unmatched. Looked up from germline, CDR1 is MNHEY and CDR2 is SVGEGT. The CDR3 loop reads CASSYLSFGGGYNEQFF. CDR3 sequence (DNA): TGTGCCAGCAGTTACTTGTCTTTTGGCGGGGGCTACAATGAGCAGTTCTTC.

This clonotype was seen repeatedly, ten times or more. The gene calls are TRBV3-1 and TRBJ2-3; D is unclear. There are 17 residues in the CDR3. CDR1 and CDR2 from the germline V gene are LGHDT and YNNKEL (reference sequence). Trimming stripped 1 base from V and 1 base from J, with 15 bases between. The CDR3 loop is CASSQGEGRLRTDTQYF. In DNA, the CDR3 is TGTGCCAGCAGCCAAGGGGAAGGTCGGCTCCGCACAGATACGCAGTATTTT.

The rearrangement links TRBV14 to TRBJ1-5; D might be TRBD1 (6 bases). Germline V CDR1 and CDR2: SGHDN, FVKESK. The CDR3 is made up of 16 amino acids. The germline V and J ends were trimmed by 4 bases and 3 bases, with 16 bases remaining between them. In nucleotides, the CDR3 is TGTGCCAGCAGCCTTTTTGGGGGCCTACTCAATCAGCCCCAGCATTTT. This sequence encodes CASSLFGGLLNQPQHF.

This clonotype was recorded many times. The rearrangement links TRBV6-1 to TRBJ1-5; D is perhaps TRBD1 (6 bases). Germline V gives CDR1 MNHNS, CDR2 SASEGT. The V and J ends lost 10 bases and 0 bases respectively, with 16 bases between them. The CDR3 loop spans 15 amino acids. CDR3 region: CATSLRGYSNQPQHF. CDR3 nucleotides: TGTGCCACTTCCCTCAGGGGCTATAGCAATCAGCCCCAGCATTTT.

V gene TRBV9 combines with J gene TRBJ2-7, with unresolved D. The CDR3 is 15 residues long. Germline CDR1 and CDR2: SGDLS and YYNGEE. The germline V and J ends were trimmed by 4 bases and 2 bases, with 16 bases remaining between them. The DNA of the CDR3 is TGTGCCAGCAGCCCCCACCCGGACCGTGCCTACGAGCAGTACTTC. The encoded protein is CASSPHPDRAYEQYF.

The chain combines TRBV10-3 with TRBJ2-3; 9 positions agree with TRBD1. The CDR3 totals 17 residues. J lost 0 bases, V lost 4 bases, and 8 bases had no gene match. Germline V gives CDR1 ENHRY, CDR2 SYGVKD. CDR3 loop: CAISGGDRAYSTDTQYF. The CDR3 DNA reads TGTGCCATCAGTGGGGGGGACAGGGCTTATAGCACAGATACGCAGTATTTT.